The sample holds many counts of the clone carrying this TCR beta chain. The data are from a study of blood T cells in healthy people across ages. For the second PCR, which ran for 7 to 11 cycles, a sample-barcoded 5' primer and a J-beta primer mix were used. Each CDR3 protein gets one entry after TCRdb re-called the 5' RACE reads with MiXCR. The data hold about 1.6 million distinct CDR3 sequences, with roughly a third observed a single time. Deletions cut 2 bases from V and 3 bases from J, with 14 bases between. The CDR3 is made up of 15 amino acids. This sequence was found in a woman aged 25 to 39 in good health. Sequenced: blood. The chain recombines TRBV12-3 or TRBV12-4 with TRBJ2-7, with D perhaps TRBD1 or TRBD2 (5 bases each). The CDR3 loop reads CASSLSRGEGYEQYF. DNA of the CDR3: TGTGCCAGCAGTTTATCTCGAGGGGAAGGCTACGAGCAGTACTTC.